The 24 T cell receptor beta chains listed next were all sequenced from one sample in a study of response to subunit inactivated influenza vaccine. Using its own MiXCR run on the RT-PCR reads, TCRdb lists one record per CDR3 protein. The sample yields approximately 290,000 distinct CDR3 sequences, 22% seen once. Sequencing used PBMCs from blood, obtained approximately 22 months after vaccination. These receptors were collected from a man between 45 and 75 years old who received an inactivated influenza vaccine.

This clonotype was seen a handful of times. The J gene is TRBJ2-3, the V gene TRBV5-1; TRBD2 aligns across 10 bases. CDR3 size: 15 residues. Germline CDR1 and CDR2: SGHRS and YFSETQ. V was pared by 7 bases and J by 6 bases, with 11 bases of the junction left unmatched. The DNA of the CDR3 is TGCGCCAGCGGGACTAGCGCAACTAAAGGGGATACGCAGTATTTT. It codes for CASGTSATKGDTQYF.

This clonotype occurred many times. This chain connects TRBV9 to TRBJ1-2, with D uncertain. From germline, CDR1 is SGDLS and CDR2 YYNGEE. This CDR3 comprises 19 residues. V lost 10 bases and J 4 bases, leaving 35 bases between the germline ends. DNA of the CDR3: TGTGCCGGAATTAGTAATAGGCCGGGAACCCCATTTGACTTCTATGGCTACACCTTC. It is translated as CAGISNRPGTPFDFYGYTF.

The CDR3 sequence is CASSDGSSLETDTQYF. The CDR3, as DNA: TGTGCCAGCAGTGACGGGTCTAGCTTGGAGACAGATACGCAGTATTTT. J is TRBJ2-3 and V is TRBV6-4; tentatively, D is TRBD2 (5 bases). The CDR3 contains 16 residues. V was shortened by 2 bases and J by 3 bases, with 15 bases between the two germline ends. Germline V gene data show CDR1 as MRHNA and CDR2 as SNTAGT.

This clonotype showed up many times. V and J are TRBV7-9 and TRBJ1-1; 8 bases are shared with TRBD1. This CDR3 has 16 residues. With 0 bases clipped from V and 6 bases from J, the junction kept 9 bases outside the gene matches. Germline V gene lookup returns CDR1 SEHNR and CDR2 FQNEAQ (reference sequence). The CDR3, as DNA: TGTGCCAGCAGCTTAGCCGGGACAGGTCTATGGTCTGAAGCTTTCTTT. Amino acids: CASSLAGTGLWSEAFF.

This clonotype was counted at least ten times. This sequence joins TRBV6-2 or TRBV6-3 and TRBJ1-2; no clear D gene. The ends were cut back, 6 bases at V and 4 bases at J, with 12 bases in the middle. This CDR3 contains 13 residues. CDR1 is MNHEY, CDR2 SVGEGT, per germline. This chain's CDR3 is CASSLGRVYGYTF. The CDR3 coding sequence is TGTGCCAGCAGCCTCGGACGGGTCTATGGCTACACCTTC.

This clonotype was counted many times. The V and J genes are TRBV7-9 and TRBJ1-1; D is ambiguous. The germline CDR1 and CDR2 sequences are SEHNR and FQNEAQ (reference sequence). The CDR3 extends over 13 amino acids. Trimming stripped 1 base from V and 7 bases from J, with 10 bases between. The DNA for the CDR3 is TGTGCCAGCAGCTTAGGGACGGGCAGTGAAGCTTTCTTT. Translated: CASSLGTGSEAFF.

This chain joins TRBV28 and TRBJ2-3; D is undetermined. The CDR3 is 12 amino acids. The V end lost 3 bases, the J end lost 5 bases, and 6 bases lay between the germline ends. CDR1 is MDHEN, CDR2 SYDVKM, per germline. The CDR3 loop is CASSFYIDTQYF. In DNA form, the CDR3 reads TGTGCCAGCAGTTTTTATATAGATACGCAGTATTTT.

The rearrangement joins TRBV12-3 or TRBV12-4 to TRBJ1-1; D might be TRBD1 (6 bases). Between the trimmed V and J ends, which lost 3 bases and 3 bases, there was a span of 14 bases. The CDR3 spans 15 residues. The CDR3 is CASSFWGPVDTEAFF. The CDR3 region has the DNA TGTGCCAGCAGTTTCTGGGGGCCCGTGGACACTGAAGCTTTCTTT.

This chain joins TRBV6-5 and TRBJ1-2, with no clear D. V lost 4 bases, J lost 2 bases, and 14 bases lay in between. This CDR3 is 15 amino acids long. Germline lookup yields CDR1 MNHEY and CDR2 SVGAGI. As DNA, the CDR3 is TGTGCCAGCAGTTTATCGGTCAAGGCCAACTATGGCTACACCTTC. Translating gives CASSLSVKANYGYTF.

The chain joins TRBV12-3 or TRBV12-4 to TRBJ2-7; D is uncertain. This CDR3 has 13 residues. Trimming took 3 bases from V and 6 from J, leaving 12 bases between them. The CDR3 sequence is CASSFYDYSEQYF. CDR3 coding DNA: TGTGCCAGCAGTTTTTACGATTACTCCGAGCAGTACTTC.

This clonotype was found many times. The V gene is TRBV18, the J gene TRBJ1-1, with 7 bases identical to TRBD1. The CDR3 spans 15 residues. V was clipped by 3 bases and J by 6 bases; unmatched bases: 10. In germline, CDR1 is KGHSH, CDR2 LQKENI. The CDR3 DNA follows: TGTGCCAGCTCACCCACAGGGGTTGGGGTGGCTGAAGCTTTCTTT. This codes for CASSPTGVGVAEAFF.

This clonotype appeared a few times. The CDR3 loop is CASRWGNYGYTF. The CDR3, as DNA: TGTGCCAGCCGGTGGGGGAACTATGGCTACACCTTC. This sequence joins TRBV28 and TRBJ1-2, with D possibly being TRBD1 (5 bases). Trimming removed 8 bases at V and 2 bases at J, with 9 bases between. This CDR3 has 12 residues. Germline V gene sequence: CDR1 MDHEN, CDR2 SYDVKM.

This clonotype has ten or more counts. This chain joins TRBV11-2 and TRBJ2-2; perhaps TRBD2 as D (7 bases). Germline V gives CDR1 SGHAT, CDR2 FQNNGV. Trimming cost V 6 bases and J 3 bases, with 14 bases left between them. This CDR3 is built from 15 residues. The CDR3 here is CASRRAGAHTGELFF. The CDR3 DNA is TGTGCCAGCAGGCGCGCGGGGGCCCACACCGGGGAGCTGTTTTTT.

The chain has TRBV20-1 and TRBJ2-2; D possibly corresponds to TRBD2 (6 bases). Trimming stripped 6 bases from V and 3 bases from J, with 20 bases between. Germline V gene sequence: CDR1 DFQATT, CDR2 SNEGSKA (reference sequence). The CDR3 consists of 16 residues. The CDR3 protein is CSARLLATRDTGELFF. DNA for the CDR3: TGCAGTGCCCGACTACTAGCAACGCGGGACACCGGGGAGCTGTTTTTT.

The chain combines TRBV4-3 with TRBJ1-2; 10 bases align to TRBD1. CDR1 LGHNA and CDR2 YSLEER come from the germline V gene. This CDR3 is 16 amino acids long. V shed 1 base, J shed 7 bases, and the junction held 9 bases outside the gene matches. The CDR3 region has the DNA TGCGCCAGCAGCCAAGGTTTGACCGGGACAGGGGTTGGCTACACCTTC. Its protein is CASSQGLTGTGVGYTF.

In this sample, this clonotype turned up many times. The rearrangement links TRBV7-2 to TRBJ1-6; no clear D. Trimming stripped 5 bases from V and 4 bases from J, with 12 bases between. Germline CDR1 is SGHTA and CDR2 is FQGNSA. This CDR3 region has 15 residues. The CDR3 region has the DNA TGTGCCAGCAGCCCCGGTGTTTGGTATAATTCACCCCTCCACTTT. Its translation: CASSPGVWYNSPLHF.

This clonotype has more than one count but fewer than ten. V and J are TRBV5-1 and TRBJ2-7, with 9 bases matching TRBD1. V trimming: 3 bases; J trimming: 0 bases; junction bases outside the gene matches: 4. This CDR3 contains 15 residues. Germline CDR1 reads SGHRS; CDR2 reads YFSETQ. The chain's CDR3 is CASSSKQGASYEQYF. CDR3 bases: TGCGCCAGCAGCTCGAAACAGGGGGCCTCCTACGAGCAGTACTTC.

The chain uses TRBV5-1 and TRBJ2-3; 7 bases align to TRBD1. The V and J ends lost 0 bases and 3 bases, in that order; junction bases with no gene match: 4. CDR1 and CDR2 from the germline V gene are SGHRS and YFSETQ. The CDR3 is 15 residues long. The CDR3 bases are TGCGCCAGCAGCTTGGAAGGGGGCGTTACAGATACGCAGTATTTT. Protein product: CASSLEGGVTDTQYF.

This clonotype has just a few counts. This chain links TRBV5-1 with TRBJ2-2; TRBD1 agrees at 9 bases. Looked up from germline, CDR1 is SGHRS and CDR2 is YFSETQ. With V trimmed by 0 bases and J by 6 bases, 0 bases remained unmatched. The CDR3 loop spans 14 amino acids. The CDR3 coding sequence is TGCGCCAGCAGCTTGGGACAGGGGGCCGGGGAGCTGTTTTTT. Its translation: CASSLGQGAGELFF.

V is TRBV27 and J is TRBJ2-7, with 7 nucleotides matching TRBD1. Germline values: CDR1 MNHEY, CDR2 SMNVEV (reference sequence). CDR3 size: 13 residues. Losses at the gene ends were 5 bases for V and 7 bases for J; bases not matched to a gene: 8. The CDR3 nucleotides read TGTGCCAGCAGTATTTCACAGGGGAGAGAGCAGTACTTC. This encodes CASSISQGREQYF.

The rearrangement joins TRBV9 to TRBJ2-1, with TRBD2 matching 7 bases. The CDR3 contains 15 residues. Germline CDR1 is SGDLS and CDR2 is YYNGEE. With 0 bases clipped from V and 8 bases from J, the junction kept 8 bases outside the gene matches. The DNA of the CDR3 is TGTGCCAGCAGCGTAGAGGCTAGCGGAGGGTATGAGCAGTTCTTC. Translating it yields CASSVEASGGYEQFF.

This rearrangement joins TRBV3-1 to TRBJ1-2; D remains ambiguous. The V gene's germline CDR1 is LGHDT and CDR2 YNNKEL (reference sequence). V lost 0 bases, J lost 4 bases, and 9 bases lay in between. The CDR3 has 14 amino acids. DNA for the CDR3: TGTGCCAGCAGCCAAGAGACCTCCGCCTATGGCTACACCTTC. Its translation: CASSQETSAYGYTF.

The chain has TRBV20-1 and TRBJ1-2, with a possible D match to TRBD1 (5 bases). Germline assignment: CDR1 DFQATT and CDR2 SNEGSKA (reference sequence). This CDR3 is 14 amino acids long. V shed 0 bases and J shed 8 bases, with 16 bases lying between them. CDR3 sequence (DNA): TGCAGTGCTAGAGAAAGGGAGGGGCCCGTCGGCTACACCTTC. Translated: CSAREREGPVGYTF.

This clonotype was detected ten times or more. The V and J genes are TRBV3-1 and TRBJ1-1, with D unresolved. CDR1 LGHDT and CDR2 YNNKEL come from the germline V gene (reference sequence). Trimming pared 2 bases from V and 1 base from J, leaving 5 bases between. The CDR3 is 13 amino acids. The CDR3 reads CASSQFTNTEAFF. CDR3 DNA: TGTGCCAGCAGCCAATTCACGAACACTGAAGCTTTCTTT.